The text below deals with one T cell receptor (beta chain). In germline, CDR1 is GTSNPN, CDR2 SVGIG (reference sequence). This CDR3 contains 13 residues. Trimming removed 4 bases from V and 4 bases from J; junction bases left unmatched: 2. PCR was performed using 60 Vbeta and 13 Jbeta primers. Measured with immunoSEQ multiplex PCR; TCRdb has only the in-frame clones, and not every one. The sample contains about 45,000 clones, 70% to 80% of which appear only once. This entry belongs to a study of cytomegalovirus exposure and HLA in healthy donors. This rearrangement joins TRBV30 to TRBJ1-3; TRBD1 matches 9 bases. The origin of this receptor is a woman aged 25 to 45 in good health and CMV-seronegative. The sample taken for sequencing was PBMCs. This CDR3 is CAWTGTGGNTIYF. The CDR3 DNA is TGTGCCTGGACCGGGACAGGGGGAAACACCATATATTTT.